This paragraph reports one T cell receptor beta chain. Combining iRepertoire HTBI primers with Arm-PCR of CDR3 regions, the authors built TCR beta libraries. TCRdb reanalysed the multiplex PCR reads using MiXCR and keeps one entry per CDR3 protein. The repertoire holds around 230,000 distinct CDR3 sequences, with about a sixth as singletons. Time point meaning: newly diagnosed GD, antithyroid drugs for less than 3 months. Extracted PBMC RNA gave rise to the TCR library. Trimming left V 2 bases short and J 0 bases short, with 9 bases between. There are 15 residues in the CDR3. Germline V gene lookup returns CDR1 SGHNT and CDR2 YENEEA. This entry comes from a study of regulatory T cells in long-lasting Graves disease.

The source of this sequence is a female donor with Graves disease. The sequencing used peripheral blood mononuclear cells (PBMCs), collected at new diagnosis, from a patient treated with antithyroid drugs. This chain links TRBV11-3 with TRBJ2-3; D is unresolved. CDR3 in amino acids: CASSLYPTSTDTQYF. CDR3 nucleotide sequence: TGTGCCAGCAGCTTATACCCGACGAGCACAGATACGCAGTATTTT.